This entry is about one T cell receptor (beta chain). Its antigen is not identified. Using immunoSEQ multiplex PCR, the repertoire was profiled, and TCRdb retains in-frame clones only, with some absent. The sample lists tens of thousands of clones; around 84% were seen once. The data belong to a study of OX40 agonist ivuxolimab in advanced cancers. Study overall: Hepatocellular carcinoma, melanoma, renal cell or head and neck cancer was diagnosed in the dose-escalation patients. Participants averaged about 60 years of age (range about 23 to 80) and were under 90% male.

Broader study findings: The average count of expanded clones was higher among CD8+ T cells than among CD4+.

CDR1 and CDR2 (germline): LNHDA, SQIVND (reference sequence). This CDR3 has 16 residues. The V gene end was trimmed by 5 bases and the J gene end by 6 bases; junction bases not matched to a gene: 12. The study sampled blood at baseline, cycle 4 day 1, and cycle 7 day 1. The sequences come from CD4+ or CD8+ T cells sorted from blood, collected in a trial of the OX40 agonist ivuxolimab. The chain carries TRBV19 and TRBJ2-7; TRBD2 aligns across 11 bases. The TCR comes from an adult with an advanced solid tumor such as melanoma, head and neck, liver or kidney cancer. The DNA for the CDR3 is TGTGCCAGTAGTGGATATAGCGGGAGGGCTGACGGCGAGCAGTACTTC. This encodes CASSGYSGRADGEQYF.